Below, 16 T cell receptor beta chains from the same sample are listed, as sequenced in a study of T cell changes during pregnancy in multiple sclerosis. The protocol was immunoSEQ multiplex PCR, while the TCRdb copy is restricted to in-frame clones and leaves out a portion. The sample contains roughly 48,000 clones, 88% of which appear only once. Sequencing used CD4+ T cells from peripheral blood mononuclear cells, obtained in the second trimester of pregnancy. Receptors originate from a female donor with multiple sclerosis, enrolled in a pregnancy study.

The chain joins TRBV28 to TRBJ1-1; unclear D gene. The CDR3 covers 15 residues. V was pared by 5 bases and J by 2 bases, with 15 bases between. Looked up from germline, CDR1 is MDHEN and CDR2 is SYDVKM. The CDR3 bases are TGTGCCAGCAGTATCCCCGGCGGAGCAAACACTGAAGCTTTCTTT. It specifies CASSIPGGANTEAFF.

CDR3 in DNA: TGTGCCAGCAGCTTAGGAGCGGGAGGTCTCCTCTCTGGGGCCAACGTCCTGACTTTC. Translating gives CASSLGAGGLLSGANVLTF. The V gene is TRBV11-2, the J gene TRBJ2-6, with 9 nucleotides matching TRBD2. This CDR3 has 19 amino acids. Losses at the gene ends were 1 base for V and 0 bases for J; bases not matched to a gene: 7. The germline gives CDR1 SGHAT, CDR2 FQNNGV.

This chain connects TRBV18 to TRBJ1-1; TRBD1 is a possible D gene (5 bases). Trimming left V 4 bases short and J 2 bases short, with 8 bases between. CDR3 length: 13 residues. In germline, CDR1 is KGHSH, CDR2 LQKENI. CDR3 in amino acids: CASSLQGNTEAFF. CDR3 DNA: TGTGCCAGCTCACTTCAGGGAAACACTGAAGCTTTCTTT.

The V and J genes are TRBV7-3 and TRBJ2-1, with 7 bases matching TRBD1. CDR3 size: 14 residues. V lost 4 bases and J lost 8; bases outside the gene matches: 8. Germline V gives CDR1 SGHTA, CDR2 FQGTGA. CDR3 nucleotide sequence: TGTGCCAGCAGCTATGACAGGGATGGGGATGAGCAGTTCTTC. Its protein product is CASSYDRDGDEQFF. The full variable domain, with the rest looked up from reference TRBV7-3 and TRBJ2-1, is GAGVSQTPSNKVTEKGKYVELRCDPISGHTALYWYRQSLGQGPEFLIYFQGTGAADDSGLPNDRFFAVRPEGSVSTLKIQRTERGDSAVYLCASSYDRDGDEQFFGPGTRLTVL.

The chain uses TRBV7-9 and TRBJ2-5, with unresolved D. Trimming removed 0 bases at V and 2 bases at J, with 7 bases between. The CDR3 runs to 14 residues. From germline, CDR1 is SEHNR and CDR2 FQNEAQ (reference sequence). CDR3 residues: CASSLATSQETQYF. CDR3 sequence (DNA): TGTGCCAGCAGCTTAGCTACCAGTCAAGAGACCCAGTACTTC.

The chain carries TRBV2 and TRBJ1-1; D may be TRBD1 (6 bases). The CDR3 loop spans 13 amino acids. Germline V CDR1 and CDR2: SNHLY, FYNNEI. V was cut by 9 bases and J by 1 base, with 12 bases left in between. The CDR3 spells CARMGQANTEAFF. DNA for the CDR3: TGTGCCAGAATGGGACAAGCGAACACTGAAGCTTTCTTT.

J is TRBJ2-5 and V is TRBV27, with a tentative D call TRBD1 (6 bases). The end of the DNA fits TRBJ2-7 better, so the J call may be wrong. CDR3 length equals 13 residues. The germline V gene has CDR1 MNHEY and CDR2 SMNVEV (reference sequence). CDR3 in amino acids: CASSLRGTYEQYF. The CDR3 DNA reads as TGTGCCAGCAGTTTGAGGGGGACCTACGAGCAGTACTTC.

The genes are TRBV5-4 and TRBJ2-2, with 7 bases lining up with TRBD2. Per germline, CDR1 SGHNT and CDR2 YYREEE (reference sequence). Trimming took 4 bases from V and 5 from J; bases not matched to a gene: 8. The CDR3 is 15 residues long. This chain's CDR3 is CASSPPGRATGELFF. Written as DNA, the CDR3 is TGTGCCAGCAGCCCCCCGGGGAGGGCGACCGGGGAGCTGTTTTTT.

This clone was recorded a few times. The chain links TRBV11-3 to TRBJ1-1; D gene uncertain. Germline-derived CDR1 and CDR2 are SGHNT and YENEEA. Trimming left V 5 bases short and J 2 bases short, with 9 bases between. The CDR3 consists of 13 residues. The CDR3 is CASSLGRNTEAFF. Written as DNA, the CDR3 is TGTGCCAGCAGCCTTGGGCGCAACACTGAAGCTTTCTTT.

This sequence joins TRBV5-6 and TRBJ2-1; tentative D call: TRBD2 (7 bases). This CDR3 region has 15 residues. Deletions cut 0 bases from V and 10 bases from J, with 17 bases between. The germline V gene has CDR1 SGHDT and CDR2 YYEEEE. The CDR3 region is CASSLEGGTVSEQFF. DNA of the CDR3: TGTGCCAGCAGCTTGGAGGGGGGGACTGTAAGCGAGCAGTTCTTC.

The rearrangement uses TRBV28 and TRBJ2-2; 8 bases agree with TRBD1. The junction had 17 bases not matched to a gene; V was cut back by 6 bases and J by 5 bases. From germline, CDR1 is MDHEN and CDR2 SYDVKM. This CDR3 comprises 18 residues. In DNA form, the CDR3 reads TGTGCCAGCAGCCCCAGCCAGGGGGCGGCCTCAGGAACCGGGGAGCTGTTTTTT. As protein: CASSPSQGAASGTGELFF.

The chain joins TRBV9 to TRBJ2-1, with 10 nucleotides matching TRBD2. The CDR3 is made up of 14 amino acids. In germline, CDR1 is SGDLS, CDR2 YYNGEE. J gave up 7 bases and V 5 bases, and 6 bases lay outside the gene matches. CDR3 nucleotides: TGTGCCAGCAGTTTAGCGGGAGGTGTTAATGAGCAGTTCTTC. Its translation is CASSLAGGVNEQFF.

DNA of the CDR3: TGTGCCAGTAGGGGGAGACAGGGCGCTAGCGCCCTCACAGATACGCAGTATTTT. This sequence encodes CASRGRQGASALTDTQYF. V usage is TRBV19 and J usage is TRBJ2-3; D is perhaps TRBD1 (7 bases). Germline CDR1 LNHDA, CDR2 SQIVND (reference sequence). The CDR3 runs 18 residues. V lost 6 bases and J lost 2, with 24 bases in between.

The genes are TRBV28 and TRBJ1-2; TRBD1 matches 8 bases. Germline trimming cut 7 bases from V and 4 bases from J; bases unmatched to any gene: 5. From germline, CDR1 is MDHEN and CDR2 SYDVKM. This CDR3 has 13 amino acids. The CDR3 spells CASTLGQAYGYTF. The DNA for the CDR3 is TGTGCCAGCACCCTGGGACAGGCCTATGGCTACACCTTC.

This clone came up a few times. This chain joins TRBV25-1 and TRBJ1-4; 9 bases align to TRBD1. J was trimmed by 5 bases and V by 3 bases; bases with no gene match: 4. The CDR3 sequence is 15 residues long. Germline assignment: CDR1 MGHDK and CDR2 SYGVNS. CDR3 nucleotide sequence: TGTGCCAGCAGTGACTCCGGGACAGGGAATGAAAAACTGTTTTTT. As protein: CASSDSGTGNEKLFF.

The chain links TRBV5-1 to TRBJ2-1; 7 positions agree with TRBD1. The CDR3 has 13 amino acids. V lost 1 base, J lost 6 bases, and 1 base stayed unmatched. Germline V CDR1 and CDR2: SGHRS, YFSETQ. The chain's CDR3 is CASSLTGANEQFF. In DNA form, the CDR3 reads TGCGCCAGCAGCTTGACAGGGGCCAATGAGCAGTTCTTC.